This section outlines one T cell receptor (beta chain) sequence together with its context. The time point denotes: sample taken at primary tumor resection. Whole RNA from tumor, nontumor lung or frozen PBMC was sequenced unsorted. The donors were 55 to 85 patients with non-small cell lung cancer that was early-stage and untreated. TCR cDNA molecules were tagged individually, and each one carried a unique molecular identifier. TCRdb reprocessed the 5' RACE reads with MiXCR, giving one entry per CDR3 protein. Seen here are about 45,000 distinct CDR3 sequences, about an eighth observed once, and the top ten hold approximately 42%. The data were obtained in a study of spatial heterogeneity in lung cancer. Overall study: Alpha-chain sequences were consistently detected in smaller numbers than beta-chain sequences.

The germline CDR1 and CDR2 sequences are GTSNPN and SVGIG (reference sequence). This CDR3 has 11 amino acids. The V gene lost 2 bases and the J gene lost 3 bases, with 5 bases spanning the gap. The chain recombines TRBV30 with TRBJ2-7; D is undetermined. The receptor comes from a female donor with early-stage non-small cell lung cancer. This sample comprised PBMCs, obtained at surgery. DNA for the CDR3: TGTGCCTGGAGTCAAGTCTACGAGCAGTACTTC. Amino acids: CAWSQVYEQYF.